Listed here is a single TCR beta chain. No antigen is known for it. These data are taken from a study of a mutant IDH1 vaccine in newly diagnosed glioma. TCRdb keeps only in-frame clones here, not all; method: immunoSEQ multiplex PCR. The sample comprises 12,000 or so clones, roughly 84% of which are singletons, and less than 6% rests with the top ten. V was pared by 8 bases and J by 3 bases, with 8 bases of the junction left unmatched. Germline V gene lookup returns CDR1 SNHLY and CDR2 FYNNEI. The CDR3 has 14 amino acids. Time point of the sample: week 5, during vaccination. Every single dose of the vaccine, 300 ug of mutant IDH1 20-mer peptide, came with topical imiquimod.

The TCR comes from a woman in her 40s with glioma. Some clones in this sample may be carry-over from other donors' samples. Sequencing was performed on PBMCs, taken from a glioma patient whose treatment included an IDH1 peptide vaccine. The chain couples TRBV2 to TRBJ2-7, with 9 bases fitting TRBD2. The DNA of the CDR3 is TGTGCCAGCTCCCGGGTAGCGGGAGTCTACGAGCAGTACTTC. It is translated as CASSRVAGVYEQYF.